Below, 14 T cell receptor beta chains from the same sample are listed, as sequenced in a study of blood T cell repertoires in COVID-19. Only in-frame clones appear in the TCRdb table, and some are missing; sequencing was by immunoSEQ multiplex PCR. The sample lists about 280,000 clones, approximately 78% seen once, with approximately 5% in the top ten. The sequencing input was PBMCs or T cells enriched from blood (not recorded which). These receptors all come from a middle-aged man who had been exposed to COVID-19.

J is TRBJ2-6 and V is TRBV6-6, with 8 bases fitting TRBD1. Trimming cost V 5 bases and J 3 bases; bases outside gene matches: 6. This CDR3 comprises 16 residues. Germline V gene sequence: CDR1 MNHNY, CDR2 SVGAGI (reference sequence). The DNA of the CDR3 is TGTGCCAGCAGTCGACAGGGGTCCGGTGGGGCCAACGTCCTGACTTTC. Translating gives CASSRQGSGGANVLTF.

The rearrangement joins TRBV19 to TRBJ1-5, with 7 bases lining up with TRBD1. Germline V lookup: CDR1 LNHDA, CDR2 SQIVND (reference sequence). Trimming at V came to 3 bases and at J to 7 bases, leaving 9 bases not matched to a gene. The CDR3 length is 15 residues. The CDR3 region is CASSIEQGRSQPQHF. The DNA for the CDR3 is TGTGCCAGTAGTATTGAACAGGGGAGGAGCCAGCCCCAGCATTTT.

The rearrangement links TRBV11-2 to TRBJ2-3, with D perhaps matching TRBD1 (7 bases). The CDR3 is 17 amino acids. Germline V gives CDR1 SGHAT, CDR2 FQNNGV. Trimming stripped 0 bases from V and 3 bases from J, with 16 bases between. The CDR3 DNA follows: TGTGCCAGCAGCTTAGATTGGGCAGGGGGGAGAACAGATACGCAGTATTTT. Protein sequence: CASSLDWAGGRTDTQYF.

Note on this clone: This specimen includes other DNA sequences encoding the same CDR3. The V and J genes are TRBV18 and TRBJ2-1; 11 nucleotides line up with TRBD1. Germline V gene sequence: CDR1 KGHSH, CDR2 LQKENI. The CDR3 totals 15 residues. Losses at the gene ends were 6 bases for V and 4 bases for J; bases not matched to a gene: 5. CDR3 loop: CASSPGTGGYNEQFF. The CDR3, as DNA: TGTGCCAGCTCCCCCGGGACAGGGGGGTACAATGAGCAGTTCTTC.

The chain combines TRBV5-1 with TRBJ2-3, with 7 bases lining up with TRBD1. The J segment lost 1 base and the V segment lost 7 bases, leaving 9 bases of the junction unmatched. The CDR3 totals 15 residues. Germline loops: CDR1 SGHRS, CDR2 YFSETQ. The CDR3 loop reads CASLLGTVRTDTQYF. CDR3 sequence (DNA): TGCGCCAGCCTTCTCGGGACAGTCCGCACAGATACGCAGTATTTT.

V and J are TRBV6-5 and TRBJ1-5; 9 bases align to TRBD1. This CDR3 contains 16 residues. V lost 4 bases to trimming and J lost 4 bases; unmatched junction nucleotides: 8. Germline CDR1 reads MNHEY; CDR2 reads SVGAGI. The CDR3 loop is CASSSADRGANQPQHF. CDR3 bases: TGTGCCAGCAGTTCTGCGGACAGGGGCGCGAATCAGCCCCAGCATTTT.

The rearrangement links TRBV10-3 to TRBJ1-2; possible D gene TRBD1, 6 bases. CDR3 length: 20 residues. CDR1 and CDR2 from the germline V gene are ENHRY and SYGVKD. V was shortened by 2 bases and J by 2 bases, with 27 bases between the two germline ends. CDR3 region: CAISEPMAGQGIKFNYGYTF. CDR3 bases: TGTGCCATCAGTGAGCCGATGGCGGGTCAGGGGATCAAATTCAACTATGGCTACACCTTC.

The chain is built from TRBV9 and TRBJ1-3, with a tentative D call TRBD1 (5 bases). The CDR3 extends over 14 amino acids. V lost 7 bases and J lost 4, with 15 bases in between. The V gene's germline CDR1 is SGDLS and CDR2 YYNGEE. Written as DNA, the CDR3 is TGTGCCAGCTCTTACGGGCAGGGCGGAAACACCATATATTTT. Translating gives CASSYGQGGNTIYF. The full variable domain, completed using reference TRBV9 and TRBJ1-3, is DSGVTQTPKHLITATGQRVTLRCSPRSGDLSVYWYQQSLDQGLQFLIQYYNGEERAKGNILERFSAQQFPDLHSELNLSSLELGDSALYFCASSYGQGGNTIYFGEGSWLTVV.

This chain joins TRBV5-1 and TRBJ1-4; D is unresolved. The germline V gene encodes CDR1 SGHRS and CDR2 YFSETQ. This CDR3 is 14 amino acids long. V dropped 4 bases and J dropped 8 bases, with 15 bases sitting between them. The CDR3 is CASSAQSFSEKLFF. Written as DNA, the CDR3 is TGCGCCAGCAGCGCACAGTCTTTTTCCGAAAAACTGTTTTTT.

This clone was recorded a few times. This rearrangement joins TRBV25-1 to TRBJ2-2, with D perhaps matching TRBD2 (5 bases). Trimming removed 6 bases from V and 0 bases from J, with 8 bases in between. The CDR3 has 14 amino acids. The germline V gene has CDR1 MGHDK and CDR2 SYGVNS. In DNA form, the CDR3 reads TGTGCCAGCAGGAGACTACCGAACACCGGGGAGCTGTTTTTT. Translation gives CASRRLPNTGELFF.

The genes are TRBV6-5 and TRBJ2-1; a weak D match, TRBD2 (5 bases). Per germline, CDR1 MNHEY and CDR2 SVGAGI. This CDR3 region has 15 residues. V shed 2 bases and J shed 0 bases, with 8 bases lying between them. CDR3 DNA sequence: TGTGCCAGCAGTTACGGAGGTCTCTCCTACAATGAGCAGTTCTTC. Its translation is CASSYGGLSYNEQFF.

V is TRBV6-5 and J is TRBJ1-6, with a tentative D call TRBD1 (5 bases). Trimming took 3 bases from V and 5 from J, leaving 11 bases between them. The CDR3 is 15 amino acids. Looked up from germline, CDR1 is MNHEY and CDR2 is SVGAGI. The CDR3 spells CASSYGGVDNSPLHF. The CDR3 bases are TGTGCCAGCAGTTATGGGGGGGTCGATAATTCACCCCTCCACTTT.

A single count supports this clone. The chain links TRBV18 to TRBJ2-7, with D possibly TRBD2 on 6 matching bases. The V end lost 6 bases, the J end lost 2 bases, and 14 bases lay between the germline ends. The CDR3 spans 14 residues. From germline, CDR1 is KGHSH and CDR2 LQKENI. DNA of the CDR3: TGTGCCAGCTCCCCGGGAGACAGCACCTACGAGCAGTACTTC. Its protein is CASSPGDSTYEQYF.

The CDR3 sequence: CATGGPGGLIVGYTF. The CDR3 DNA is TGTGCCACCGGTGGGCCAGGGGGCCTTATTGTTGGCTACACCTTC. The rearrangement joins TRBV19 to TRBJ1-2, with 8 bases aligning to TRBD1. The CDR3 covers 15 residues. Germline lookup yields CDR1 LNHDA and CDR2 SQIVND (reference sequence). J was trimmed by 7 bases and V by 10 bases; bases with no gene match: 17.